One T cell receptor beta chain is described in this entry. This clonotype was seen at least ten times. The clone's antigen remains unknown. The record has no base qualities; no much larger clone is one base away. The sample comes from a study of identical twins (dated by TCRdb to about 2016). With regard to the full study: To test whether fetal clonotypes persist, this study deep-sequenced TCR alpha and beta repertoires from monozygotic twins, from unrelated adults of various ages, and from cord blood. Replicate twin experiments were performed at different times using different library preparation protocols to rule out contamination. Here is what the overall study found, with its caveats: Compared with coincidental sharing between unrelated individuals, an excess of low generation-probability sequences was observed among out-of-frame TCR alpha sequences shared between twins. In monozygotic twins, recombination models systematically underestimated out-of-frame TCR alpha sharing, but the models matched the sharing seen between unrelated individuals. Zero-insertion analyses could be partly confounded by invariant T cells such as MAIT and iNKT, although diverse VJ usage argued against such confounding for most clonotypes. Abundant cord blood beta clonotypes carried fewer insertions; young adult naive repertoires showed a weaker similar trend, while memory repertoires showed none. Because the same donors could not be followed over many years, conclusions were based on cross-sectional statistical analysis. In beta out-of-frame sequences, excess twin sharing was weaker, because having fewer shared sequences lowered the signal-to-noise ratio.

Every donor in the study was a healthy Caucasian. Miltenyi CD45RO+ enrichment and human naive T-cell isolation kits were used to isolate memory (CD45RO+) and naive T cells from PBMC. The CDR3 has 13 amino acids, counting the end cysteine and phenylalanine. Just CDR3 DNA is preserved here, 39 bases in frame from base 1. V is cut by 4 bases and J by 9 bases, and the space between the germline ends is 12 bases. From the germline V gene, CDR1 is KGHDR and CDR2 is SFDVKD. Library construction relied on 5' RACE. TCRdb shows the sequencer as Illumina HiSeq 2000. Template switching added a universal primer binding site, and the final cDNA carried a unique molecular identifier that allowed TCR cDNA molecules to be counted accurately. First-strand cDNA for TCR alpha and beta chains was synthesized from specific primers in the conserved constant-segment region. To control for contamination, each cDNA library was double barcoded with a SMART-Mk sample barcode plus Illumina barcodes. Two successive PCR steps introduced TruSeq adapter sequences along with Illumina sample barcodes. TCR alpha and beta cDNA libraries were sequenced on the Illumina HiSeq platform with custom primers. In the authors' own workflow: MiGEC was used to process raw reads and extract unique molecular identifiers, and MiXCR was used to find CDR3 positions. For each individual, recombination models were inferred using an EM algorithm with the repgenHMM and IGoR tools. The tcR package in R was used for shared clonotype analysis, with sharing normalized by the product of cloneset sizes. To study raw recombination free of thymic and clonal selection effects, out-of-frame nonproductive sequences were analyzed. TCRdb applied fastp at Q25 and MiXCR to the public reads, then kept only in-frame beta chains. Each CDR3 protein gets just one entry, which takes the most common genes and DNA from the rows behind it. These V and J calls originate from TCRdb's pipeline instead of the authors' own analysis. This sample lists over 200,000 distinct CDR3 sequences; roughly a tenth were detected once. Of the sample, about 9.1% falls within the top ten clones.

Material for sequencing was memory T cells sorted from blood. This specimen's cell subset or site label, interpreted: CD45RO+ enriched T cells. The TCR was taken from a man aged 45 to 65 in good health. The chain joins TRBV24-1 to TRBJ2-1, with the D gene not clear enough to name. The sequenced DNA: TGTGCCACCAGTGACCCCACTATATCTGAGCAGTTCTTC. Translated, it reads CATSDPTISEQFF.